This TCR beta chain is from a study of regulatory T cells in long-lasting Graves disease. The CDR3 length is 15 residues. Germline CDR1 and CDR2: MNHEY and SMNVEV (reference sequence). V lost 3 bases and J 3 bases, leaving 11 bases between the germline ends. Noted time point: newly diagnosed GD, antithyroid drugs for less than 3 months. Isolated PBMC RNA provided the starting material for the TCR library. Assembly of TCR beta libraries relied on iRepertoire HTBI primers together with Arm-PCR of CDR3 regions. TCRdb recomputed calls from the multiplex PCR reads with MiXCR, one row per CDR3 protein. The sample lists about 540,000 distinct CDR3 sequences, roughly 14% seen once, with roughly a tenth in the top ten. This clonotype was observed many times. In addition, the sample was reused for a study of T cells in Graves' hyperthyroidism and ophthalmopathy. As reported in that work: Exclusion of a patient resulted from uncontrolled infection, other autoimmune disease, pregnancy or lactation. Researchers found most expanded thyroid clonotypes above 0.001 in blood as well.

Sequencing was performed on peripheral blood mononuclear cells (PBMCs), taken at new diagnosis, from a patient treated with antithyroid drugs. The chain carries TRBV27 and TRBJ2-2, with D possibly TRBD2 on 6 matching bases. The TCR comes from a man under 40 with Graves disease. The CDR3 reads CASSFRAGHTGELFF. CDR3 coding DNA: TGTGCCAGCAGTTTTCGGGCGGGACACACCGGGGAGCTGTTTTTT.